The clone carrying this T cell receptor (beta chain) has more than one count but fewer than ten. Its antigen is not identified. Germline CDR1 reads MDHEN; CDR2 reads SYDVKM. V trimming: 6 bases; J trimming: 5 bases; junction bases outside the gene matches: 12. The CDR3 runs 15 residues. This specimen comes from a study of CD8 T cells in ankylosing spondylitis. Study results and caveats: Characteristic of ankylosing spondylitis blood, it appeared, was a TCR beta motif comprising roughly 8 highly homologous variants. Reactive arthritis synovial fluid and blood previously showed some of these motif variants. A CD8+ phenotype characterized the disease-linked clones, which were relatively rare in peripheral blood.

Researchers built TCR beta libraries using quantitative 5'-RACE with molecular barcodes. TCRdb re-analysed the 5' RACE reads in MiXCR, keeping a single row per CDR3 protein. The sample includes about 260,000 distinct CDR3 sequences, around 20% of them seen just once. This receptor was identified in a male donor with ankylosing spondylitis or in good health (not recorded which). The gene calls are TRBV28 and TRBJ2-5; 7 nucleotides agree with TRBD2. Sequenced input: blood, either unsorted or a sorted T cell fraction (not recorded which). The CDR3 DNA reads TGTGCCAGCAGCCCCGGTGGTAGCGGGTGGGAGACCCAGTACTTC. Protein: CASSPGGSGWETQYF.